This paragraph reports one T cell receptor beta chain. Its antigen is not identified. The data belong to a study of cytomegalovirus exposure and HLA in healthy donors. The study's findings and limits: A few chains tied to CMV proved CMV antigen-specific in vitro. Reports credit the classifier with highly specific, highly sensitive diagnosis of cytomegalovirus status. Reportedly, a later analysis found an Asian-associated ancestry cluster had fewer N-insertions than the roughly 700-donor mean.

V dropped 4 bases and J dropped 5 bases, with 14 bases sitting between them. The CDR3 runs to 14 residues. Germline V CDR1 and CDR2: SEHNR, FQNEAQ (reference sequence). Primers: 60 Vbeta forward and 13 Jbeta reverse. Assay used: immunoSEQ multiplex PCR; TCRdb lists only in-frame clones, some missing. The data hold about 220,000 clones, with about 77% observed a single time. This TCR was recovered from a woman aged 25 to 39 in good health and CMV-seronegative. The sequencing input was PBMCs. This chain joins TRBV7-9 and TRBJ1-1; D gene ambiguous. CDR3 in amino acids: CASSSPGLSTEAFF. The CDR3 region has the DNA TGTGCCAGCAGCTCACCAGGTTTGAGTACTGAAGCTTTCTTT. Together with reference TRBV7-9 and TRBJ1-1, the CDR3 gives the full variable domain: DTGVSQNPRHKITKRGQNVTFRCDPISEHNRLYWYRQTLGQGPEFLTYFQNEAQLEKSRLLSDRFSAERPKGSFSTLEIQRTEQGDSAMYLCASSSPGLSTEAFFGQGTRLTVV.